The entry below describes one TCR beta chain. This clonotype was detected many times. This clone's antigen is unknown. The junction and the germline gene differ at one end; a read error may be behind it. This record comes from a study of regulatory T cells in long-lasting Graves disease (dated by TCRdb to the early 2020s). Notes on the research overall: Newly diagnosed Graves' disease patients had taken antithyroid drugs for less than 3 months. The study was conducted in China and was registered as a clinical trial. Peripheral blood TCR sequencing and RNA sequencing compared persistent Graves' disease patients with newly diagnosed Graves' disease patients. A total of around 35 samples underwent TCR sequencing, from roughly 13 patients with persistent Graves' disease and around 20 patients with newly diagnosed Graves' disease. General conclusions and limits of the study: Compared with newly diagnosed patients, patients with persistent Graves' disease had lower TCR Shannon entropy and fewer highly expanded clones, which suggests clonal expansion. Patients with persistent disease shared more public clonotypes (roughly 2,900) than newly diagnosed patients did (nearly 1,000). Only peripheral blood was studied, because thyroid tissue, the primary lesion, was inaccessible. Only the TCR beta chain was sequenced and analyzed. The small sample size was acknowledged by the authors as a limitation that may reduce accuracy. Preferential use of TRBV28, TRBJ1-2 and TRBJ2-5 was observed in persistent disease, whereas TRBV20-1 and TRBJ2-1 were favored in newly diagnosed disease.

Per the publication, the time point label means: newly diagnosed GD, antithyroid drugs for less than 3 months. RNA was extracted from PBMCs in TRIzol for both TCR sequencing and RNA sequencing. The diagnosis of Graves' disease followed American Thyroid Association guidelines. Patients were recruited from an endocrinology department in Xi'an, China. From each patient, approximately 9.9 milliliters of peripheral blood was collected into an EDTA anticoagulant tube. Ficoll Paque Plus density gradient separation was used to isolate PBMCs, and no further T cell sorting was performed. An Agilent 2100 Bioanalyzer and agarose gel were used to check RNA quality, while a NanoDrop 2000 measured RNA concentration. Its CDR3 holds 15 amino acids, cysteine through phenylalanine. Just the 45-base CDR3 DNA is kept, in frame starting at base 1. Libraries were built with multiplex PCR. TCRdb shows the sequencer as Illumina HiSeq 4000. TCR beta libraries were built with iRepertoire HTBI primers and Arm-PCR amplification of CDR3 regions. Before sequencing, the PCR products went through gel purification. Per the original workflow: Gene usage analysis of CDR3 amino acid clonotypes relied on the roughly 64 TRBV and 14 TRBJ segments identified across samples. COPE and FqMerger were used to merge the filtered high-quality paired reads into contigs. Contigs were aligned with BLAST to IMGT TRBV, TRBD and TRBJ reference genes, and CDR3 was defined per IMGT. Any clonotype with a frequency above 0.1% was counted as a highly expanded clone. Repertoire diversity was measured by Shannon entropy, and V-J evenness by the Gini coefficient. Public clonotypes were defined as clonotypes shared by more than one individual. TCRdb ran its own pipeline on the public reads, namely fastp trimming at Q25 and MiXCR clone calling, and kept in-frame beta chains. Rows merge per CDR3 protein into single entries with the most common DNA and genes. The V and J calls and clone size are TCRdb's, not the authors'. The sample table contains roughly 360,000 distinct CDR3 sequences; only one count was recorded for about 12% of them. The top ten hold approximately 20% of the sample.

The same specimen was also included in a second study, on T cells in Graves' hyperthyroidism and ophthalmopathy. That second publication adds: A patient counted as having stable Graves' hyperthyroidism if no progression to ophthalmopathy occurred over 18 months of follow-up. Hyperthyroidism patients were newly diagnosed, with disease duration under 2 months, and aged 18 to 65 years. The study excluded patients with uncontrolled infections, other autoimmune diseases, pregnancy or lactation. Clinical symptoms, serum thyroxine and TRAb, thyroid ultrasound, and orbital computed tomography formed the basis for the diagnoses. The first round of RT-PCR for the TCR CDR3 was performed with the HTBI primer set and the Qiagen OneStep RT-PCR kit. Most expanded thyroid clonotypes (frequency above 0.001) were also found in blood, which suggests that blood repertoires may mirror thyroid immune responses. A model built on a 13 V-J signature distinguished ophthalmopathy from stable hyperthyroidism, reaching 85% to 90% sensitivity and 81% to 83% specificity in cross-validation and 80%/75% in testing. During validation, the model predicted progression to ophthalmopathy a median of around six months ahead of onset, with approximately 70% sensitivity and 72% to 80% specificity. To identify TCR V-J signatures that set the groups apart, the researchers used a discovery cohort of about a hundred patients, made up of about 44 with Graves' ophthalmopathy and 55 to 65 with stable Graves' hyperthyroidism. Prospective prediction of ophthalmopathy was tested in an independent validation cohort consisting of some 20 hyperthyroidism patients and around 17 patients who later progressed to ophthalmopathy. For training and testing, the roughly 100 patients in the discovery cohort were randomly divided in a 7:3 ratio. The study also compared thyroid tissue and blood T-cell repertoires from more than five Graves' hyperthyroidism patients. Once sampling was done, hyperthyroidism patients were given methimazole at a starting dose of 30 mg daily, whereas ophthalmopathy patients were given high-dose intravenous methylprednisolone. Libraries were constructed in a second round of multiplex PCR, after which size selection and purification were carried out. Libraries were sequenced paired-end with 100 bp reads on an Illumina HiSeq2000. Raw data were processed with SOAPnuke, discarding reads with adapters, uncalled bases, mean Phred below 15, or no exact constant-primer or identifier match. High-quality paired reads were merged with COPE v1.2.5, and unique nucleotide sequences were defined as clonotypes. MiTCR v1.1 was used to align clonotypes to the IMGT TRBV, TRBD and TRBJ reference segments. The analysis was restricted to V-J combinations with a frequency above 0.0001, which together covered roughly 99% of the repertoires. A TCS score was defined as the ratio between F50 (clonal expansion) and ExV (chaos), using BLOSUM62-based TCRdist between CDR3 peptides within each V-J. Welch's t-statistics and random forest reduced some 510 V-J features to some 14, which were used in a naive Bayes classifier (R e1071). Sample size was not statistically predetermined, and investigators were not blinded to group allocation. The paper reports TCR Vbeta CDR3 sequencing of 140 or so peripheral blood samples: fewer than 50 ophthalmopathy, under 80 hyperthyroidism and around 17 progressor patients.

The specimen comprised peripheral blood mononuclear cells (PBMCs), sampled at new diagnosis, from a patient treated with antithyroid drugs. This clonotype was obtained from a woman aged 18-29 years with Graves disease. Donor details come from another sample of the same person, matched by shared clones. The rearranged segments are TRBV12-3 or TRBV12-4 and TRBJ1-5; the best D guess is TRBD1, with 5 bases matching. The sequence in DNA is TGTGCCAGCACCACCCAAGGGGATAGCTATCAGCCCCAGCATTTT. This codes for CASTTQGDSYQPQHF.